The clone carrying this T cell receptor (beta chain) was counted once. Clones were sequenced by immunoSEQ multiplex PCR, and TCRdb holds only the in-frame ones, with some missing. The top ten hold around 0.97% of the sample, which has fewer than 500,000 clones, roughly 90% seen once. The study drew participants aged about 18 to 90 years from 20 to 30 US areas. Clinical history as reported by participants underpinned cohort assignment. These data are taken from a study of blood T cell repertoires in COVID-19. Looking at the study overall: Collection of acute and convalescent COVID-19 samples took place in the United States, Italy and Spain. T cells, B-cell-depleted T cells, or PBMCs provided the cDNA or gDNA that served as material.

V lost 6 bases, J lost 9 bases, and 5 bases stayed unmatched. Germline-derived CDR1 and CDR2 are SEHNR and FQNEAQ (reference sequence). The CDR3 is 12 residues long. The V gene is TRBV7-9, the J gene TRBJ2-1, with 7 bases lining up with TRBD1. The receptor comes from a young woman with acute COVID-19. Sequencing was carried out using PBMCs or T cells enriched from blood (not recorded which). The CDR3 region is CASRTGVGEQFF. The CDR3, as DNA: TGTGCCAGCAGAACAGGGGTGGGTGAGCAGTTCTTC.